This section outlines one T cell receptor beta chain sequence together with its context. The data were taken from a study of immune characterization of retroperitoneal liposarcoma. TCRdb reanalysed the PCR reads using MiXCR and keeps one entry per CDR3 protein. Here the sample spans roughly 10,000 distinct CDR3 sequences, under 25% being singletons. The CDR3 is made up of 18 amino acids. Germline V gene data show CDR1 as MNHEY and CDR2 as SMNVEV (reference sequence). Trimming cost V 0 bases and J 2 bases, with 18 bases left between them. Material for sequencing was blood. The chain links TRBV27 to TRBJ2-3; D gene unclear. The sequence was obtained from a female donor with retroperitoneal liposarcoma. In DNA, the CDR3 is TGTGCCAGCAGTTTATCCGGCAAGACCCCACCTTACACAGATACGCAGTATTTT. It yields the protein CASSLSGKTPPYTDTQYF.